This T cell receptor (beta chain) was sequenced for a study of T-cell memory formation after mild COVID-19. This CDR3 region has 15 residues. Germline V gene data show CDR1 as LNHDA and CDR2 as SQIVND (reference sequence). J lost 5 bases, V lost 5 bases, and 7 bases had no gene match. TCRdb called the 5' RACE reads again in MiXCR, with one record for every CDR3 protein. This table has 500,000 to 650,000 distinct CDR3 sequences, roughly 20% appearing once. Sequences were obtained from PBMCs or a T cell subset sorted from them (not recorded which). The genes are TRBV19 and TRBJ1-2, with 11 nucleotides matching TRBD1. This TCR was recovered from an adult woman who had mild COVID-19 (a few samples of this study predate the infection). Cell type and time point are not known. For the CDR3, the DNA is TGTGCCAGTAGTCCCCGGACAGGGGGCAGGTATGGCTACACCTTC. Its protein product is CASSPRTGGRYGYTF.